These T cell receptor beta chains were read from a single sample in a study of Ad26.COV2.S vaccination and SARS-CoV-2 variants. The data were produced by immunoSEQ multiplex PCR, yet TCRdb's version contains in-frame clones alone and is incomplete. The sample contains roughly 680,000 clones, roughly nine tenths of which appear only once. The material sequenced was peripheral blood, taken in a trial of Ad26.COV2.S vaccine versus placebo. The source of these receptors is a person aged 18-60 years who received the Ad26.COV2.S COVID-19 vaccine or a placebo. Both conserved end residues are part of each CDR3. Each record gives: V gene, J gene, CDR3 protein.

TRBV19	TRBJ2-2	CASSITRSKTGELFF
TRBV5-6	TRBJ2-2	CASSPKGAGELFF
TRBV19	TRBJ1-6	CASSLDRSYNSPLHF
TRBV5-1	TRBJ1-2	CASSLPTGYGYTF
TRBV6-2/TRBV6-3	TRBJ2-3	CASSYRLLTLSTDTQYF
TRBV19	TRBJ2-7	CASSMVGGSPYEQYF
TRBV12-5	TRBJ1-5	CASGSGDQPQHF
TRBV6-5	TRBJ2-1	CASRPPGYNEQFF
TRBV2	TRBJ2-7	CASSEELAGPYEQYF
TRBV4-3	TRBJ2-2	CASSPQTGGYGELFF
TRBV6-2/TRBV6-3	TRBJ2-1	CASSLTSGSYEQFF
TRBV30	TRBJ2-1	CAWTTGGNNEQFF
TRBV7-9	TRBJ2-3	CASSLAEADTQYF
TRBV29-1	TRBJ1-5	CSVADYNQPQHF
TRBV18	TRBJ2-3	CASSAGAGTDTQYF
TRBV4-1	TRBJ1-5	CASSQDLGYSNQPQHF
TRBV19	TRBJ1-5	CASSWTGGSQPQHF
TRBV7-9	TRBJ2-1	CASSYLAREQFF
TRBV3-1/TRBV3-2	TRBJ1-4	CASSQGGGKGEKLFF
TRBV6-5	TRBJ1-2	CASSYNDSPNYGYTF
TRBV3-1/TRBV3-2	TRBJ2-2	CASSQEGSEIGTGELFF
TRBV6-5	TRBJ1-2	CASSYFPEYGYTF
TRBV12-3/TRBV12-4	TRBJ1-2	CASSPTGGDGYTF
TRBV27	TRBJ1-6	CASRVGDRGNSPLHF
TRBV9	TRBJ2-1	CASSIELRGTYNEQFF
TRBV6-5	TRBJ1-2	CASSYGDAYYGYTF
TRBV6-5	TRBJ1-1	CASSYSLLNTEAFF
TRBV4-2	TRBJ1-3	CASSQGKGAGNTIYF
TRBV30	TRBJ2-5	CAWSRNRGAQETQYF
TRBV21-1	TRBJ1-2	CASSKKGDGQGAESGGYTF
TRBV19	TRBJ2-3	CASSTGVHTQYF
TRBV28	TRBJ1-2	CASSLSLTGAGYTF
TRBV7-2	TRBJ2-1	CASSLGAGVGNEQFF
TRBV5-1	TRBJ1-3	CASSSGGGNTIYF
TRBV12-3/TRBV12-4	TRBJ1-2	CASSLIGFYGYTF
TRBV21-1	TRBJ1-2	CASSTDPGSNYGYTF
TRBV27	TRBJ1-1	CASSFLGSAEAFF
TRBV25-1	TRBJ1-5	CASSGPGGRNQPQHF
TRBV5-6	TRBJ2-7	CASSSTGRYEQYF
TRBV18	TRBJ1-2	CASSPDRAYGYTF
TRBV12-2	TRBJ1-5	CASRCPRAPRDQPQHF
TRBV6-1	TRBJ2-3	CASSEPGQSTDTQYF
TRBV2	TRBJ2-2	CASSEGISGSFTGELFF
TRBV2	TRBJ1-5	CASSEGLDQPQHF
TRBV5-1	TRBJ1-2	CASSLGSGEGGYTF
TRBV5-1	TRBJ2-7	CASSLGLAGAGEQYF
TRBV25-1	TRBJ2-7	CASSEFFDSPSYEQYF
TRBV10-1	TRBJ1-2	CASSGGQSKNTF
TRBV19	TRBJ2-1	CASIAGLAGGREQFF
TRBV21-1	TRBJ1-5	CASSKRYRDQPQHF
TRBV5-1	TRBJ2-3	CASSQTGTGSGTQYF
TRBV7-9	TRBJ2-2	CASSLGSGAGELFF
TRBV30	TRBJ1-1	CAWSTEWGLTEAFF
TRBV9	TRBJ2-1	CASSVAAGQEYDEQFF
TRBV5-4	TRBJ2-2	CASSNRDRVATGELFF
TRBV5-1	TRBJ2-2	CASSLAGEGTGELFF
TRBV25-1	TRBJ2-3	CASSEVNTQYF
TRBV29-1	TRBJ2-1	CSVAPGGGAEQFF
TRBV27	TRBJ1-5	CASSWKGIGNQPQHF